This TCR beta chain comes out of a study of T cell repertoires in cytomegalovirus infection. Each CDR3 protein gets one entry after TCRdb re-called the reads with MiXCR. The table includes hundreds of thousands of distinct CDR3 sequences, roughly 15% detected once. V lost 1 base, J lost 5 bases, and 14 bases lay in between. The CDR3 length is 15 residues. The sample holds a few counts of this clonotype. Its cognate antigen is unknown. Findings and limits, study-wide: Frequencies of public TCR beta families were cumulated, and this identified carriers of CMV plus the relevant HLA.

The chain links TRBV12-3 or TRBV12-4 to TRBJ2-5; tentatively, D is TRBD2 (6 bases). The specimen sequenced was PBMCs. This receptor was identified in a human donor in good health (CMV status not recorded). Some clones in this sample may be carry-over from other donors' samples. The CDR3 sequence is CASSLEKMAGETQYF. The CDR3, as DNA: TGTGCCAGCAGTTTAGAAAAAATGGCGGGGGAGACCCAGTACTTC.